This TCR beta chain was sequenced for a study of T cells in Graves' hyperthyroidism and ophthalmopathy. General study points: Before onset, by a median of approximately 6.2 months, the model predicted ophthalmopathy. Also found in blood were most expanded thyroid clonotypes above 0.001.

Patients were excluded for uncontrolled infection, other autoimmune disease, pregnancy or lactation. As concerns this clonotype: As yet, its antigen is unknown.

Amplification of TCR beta CDR3 regions used RNA as the template. HTBI primers drove first-round RT-PCR of the TCR CDR3. Using its own MiXCR run on the multiplex PCR reads, TCRdb lists one record per CDR3 protein. The sample records 490,000 or so distinct CDR3 sequences, 35% to 50% being singletons. The TCR comes from an adult woman with Graves' disease, either hyperthyroidism or ophthalmopathy (not recorded which). Input material: peripheral blood or thyroid tissue (not recorded which).

CDR3 region: CAISEGPLQGPYEQYF. The CDR3 nucleotides are TGTGCCATCAGTGAGGGTCCCCTACAGGGACCCTACGAGCAGTACTTC. The chain links TRBV10-3 to TRBJ2-7; D may be TRBD1 (6 bases). V was pared by 2 bases and J by 2 bases, with 16 bases between. The CDR3 has 16 amino acids. Germline CDR1 is ENHRY and CDR2 is SYGVKD.